This TCR beta chain was sequenced during a study of T cells in localized non-small cell lung cancer. Regarding the study as a whole: Adjacent lung exhibited a median of approximately 50 among the 100 most abundant tumor clones.

Assay: immunoSEQ multiplex PCR; the TCRdb copy retains only in-frame clones and omits some. The table has tens of thousands of clones, roughly 90% seen once; the top ten hold less than 7%. Turning to this clone: Its specificity is not known.

Sequenced here: PBMCs, sampled before any cancer treatment. This clonotype was sampled from a man aged 40-75 years with stage II lung adenocarcinoma.

This CDR3 is CAIASPPGQLNQPQHF. CDR3 DNA sequence: TGTGCCATCGCCAGCCCCCCGGGACAGCTCAATCAGCCCCAGCATTTT. This chain links TRBV28 with TRBJ1-5, with 7 bases that match TRBD1. With 10 bases clipped from V and 3 bases from J, the junction kept 15 bases outside the gene matches. This CDR3 spans 16 amino acids. Germline CDR1 reads MDHEN; CDR2 reads SYDVKM.